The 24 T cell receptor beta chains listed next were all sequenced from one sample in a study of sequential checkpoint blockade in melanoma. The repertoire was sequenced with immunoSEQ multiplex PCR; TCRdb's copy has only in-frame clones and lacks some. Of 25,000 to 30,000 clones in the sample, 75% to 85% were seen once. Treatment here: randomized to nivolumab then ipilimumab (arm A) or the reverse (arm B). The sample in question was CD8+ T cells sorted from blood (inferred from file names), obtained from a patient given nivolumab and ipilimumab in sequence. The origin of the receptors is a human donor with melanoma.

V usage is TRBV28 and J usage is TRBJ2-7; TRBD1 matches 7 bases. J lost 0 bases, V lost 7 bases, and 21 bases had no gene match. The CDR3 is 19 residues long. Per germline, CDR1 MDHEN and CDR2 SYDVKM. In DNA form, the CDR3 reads TGTGCCAGCAACTCTTATGTATCCCCTTACAGGGGTACCTCCTACGAGCAGTACTTC. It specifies CASNSYVSPYRGTSYEQYF.

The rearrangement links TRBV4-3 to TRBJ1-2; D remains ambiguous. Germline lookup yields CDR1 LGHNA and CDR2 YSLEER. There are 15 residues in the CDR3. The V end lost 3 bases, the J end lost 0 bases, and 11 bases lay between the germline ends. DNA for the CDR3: TGCGCCAGCAGCCAGTCCAGGATCACTAACTATGGCTACACCTTC. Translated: CASSQSRITNYGYTF.

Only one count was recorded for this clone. The CDR3, as DNA: TGTGCCAGCAGTTTAAAAAACAGGGCGCCCTATGGCTACACCTTC. Protein product: CASSLKNRAPYGYTF. The V call is TRBV6-5, the J call TRBJ1-2; possibly TRBD1 for D (6 bases). Germline V gene lookup returns CDR1 MNHEY and CDR2 SVGAGI. Trimming removed 4 bases from V and 4 bases from J, with 16 bases in between. This CDR3 has 15 residues.

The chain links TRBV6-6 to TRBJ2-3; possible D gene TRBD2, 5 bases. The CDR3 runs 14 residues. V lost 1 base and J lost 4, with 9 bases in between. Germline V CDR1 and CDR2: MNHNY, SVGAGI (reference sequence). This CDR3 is CASSYYGVADTQYF. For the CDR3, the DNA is TGTGCCAGCAGTTACTACGGGGTCGCAGATACGCAGTATTTT.

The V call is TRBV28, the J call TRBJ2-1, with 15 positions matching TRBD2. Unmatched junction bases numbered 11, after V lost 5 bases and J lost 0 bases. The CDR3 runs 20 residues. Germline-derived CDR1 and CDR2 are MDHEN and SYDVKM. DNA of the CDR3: TGTGCCAGCAGTCCGGGACTAGCGGGGGGCACTACCAGCTCCTACAATGAGCAGTTCTTC. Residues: CASSPGLAGGTTSSYNEQFF.

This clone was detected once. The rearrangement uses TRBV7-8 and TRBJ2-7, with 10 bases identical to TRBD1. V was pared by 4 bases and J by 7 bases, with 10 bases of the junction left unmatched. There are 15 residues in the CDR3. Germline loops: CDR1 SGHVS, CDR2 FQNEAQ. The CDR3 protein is CASSSGQGGVGEQYF. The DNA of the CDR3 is TGTGCCAGCAGCTCCGGACAGGGGGGGGTGGGGGAGCAGTACTTC.

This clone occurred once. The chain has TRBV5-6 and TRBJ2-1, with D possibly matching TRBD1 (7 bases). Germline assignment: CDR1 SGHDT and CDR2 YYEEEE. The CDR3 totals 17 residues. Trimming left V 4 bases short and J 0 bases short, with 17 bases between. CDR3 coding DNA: TGTGCCAGCAGCAATCGACAGGGAGGCCTCTCCTACAATGAGCAGTTCTTC. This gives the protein CASSNRQGGLSYNEQFF.

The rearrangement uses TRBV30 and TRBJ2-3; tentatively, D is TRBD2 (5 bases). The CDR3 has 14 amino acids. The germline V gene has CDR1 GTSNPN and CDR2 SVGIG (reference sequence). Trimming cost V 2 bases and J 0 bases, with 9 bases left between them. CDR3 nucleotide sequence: TGTGCCTGGAGTCTACTAGGTAGCACAGATACGCAGTATTTT. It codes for CAWSLLGSTDTQYF.

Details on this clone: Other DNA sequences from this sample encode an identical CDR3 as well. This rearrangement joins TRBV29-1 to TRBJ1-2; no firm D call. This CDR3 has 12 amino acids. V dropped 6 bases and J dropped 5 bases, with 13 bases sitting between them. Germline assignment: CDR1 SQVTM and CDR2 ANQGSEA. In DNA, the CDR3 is TGCAGCGTGCGGGTTTCCTCTTATGGCTACACCTTC. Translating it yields CSVRVSSYGYTF.

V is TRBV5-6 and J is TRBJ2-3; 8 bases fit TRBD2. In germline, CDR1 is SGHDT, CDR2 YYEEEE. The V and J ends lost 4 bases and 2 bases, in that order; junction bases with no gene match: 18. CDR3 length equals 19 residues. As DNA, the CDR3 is TGTGCCAGCAGCCCGACCCCGATTGTTGTAGCGGGGATCACAGATACGCAGTATTTT. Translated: CASSPTPIVVAGITDTQYF.

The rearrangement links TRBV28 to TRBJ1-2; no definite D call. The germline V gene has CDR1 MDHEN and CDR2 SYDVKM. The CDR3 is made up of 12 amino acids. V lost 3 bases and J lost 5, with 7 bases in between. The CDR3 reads CASSFLLYGYTF. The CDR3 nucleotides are TGTGCCAGCAGTTTTTTACTATATGGCTACACCTTC.

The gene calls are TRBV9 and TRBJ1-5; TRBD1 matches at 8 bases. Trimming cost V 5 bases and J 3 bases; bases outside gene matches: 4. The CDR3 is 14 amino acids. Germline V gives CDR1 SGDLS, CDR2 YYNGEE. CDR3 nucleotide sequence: TGTGCCAGCAGTACGGGACAGGTCAATCAGCCCCAGCATTTT. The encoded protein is CASSTGQVNQPQHF. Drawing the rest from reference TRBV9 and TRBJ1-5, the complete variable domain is DSGVTQTPKHLITATGQRVTLRCSPRSGDLSVYWYQQSLDQGLQFLIQYYNGEERAKGNILERFSAQQFPDLHSELNLSSLELGDSALYFCASSTGQVNQPQHFGDGTRLSIL.

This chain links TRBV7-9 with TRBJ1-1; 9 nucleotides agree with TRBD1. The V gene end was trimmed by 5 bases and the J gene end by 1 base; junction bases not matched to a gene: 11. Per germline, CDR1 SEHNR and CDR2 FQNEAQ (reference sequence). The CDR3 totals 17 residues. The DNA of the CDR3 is TGTGCCAGCAGCCGAAGGGACAGGGTGGGCGGGAACACTGAAGCTTTCTTT. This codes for CASSRRDRVGGNTEAFF.

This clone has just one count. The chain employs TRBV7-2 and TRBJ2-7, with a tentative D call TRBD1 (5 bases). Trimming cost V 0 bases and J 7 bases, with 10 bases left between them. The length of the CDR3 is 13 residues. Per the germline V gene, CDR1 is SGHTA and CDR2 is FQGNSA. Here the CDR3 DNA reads TGTGCCAGCAGCTTAGCTTCAGGGAAAGAGCAGTACTTC. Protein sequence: CASSLASGKEQYF.

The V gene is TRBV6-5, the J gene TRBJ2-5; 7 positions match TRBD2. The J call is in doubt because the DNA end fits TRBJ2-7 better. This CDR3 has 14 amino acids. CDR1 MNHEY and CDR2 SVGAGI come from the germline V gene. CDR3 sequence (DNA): TGTGCCAGCAGTTCGGGGGGAACGGTGTACGAGCAGTACTTC. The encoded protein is CASSSGGTVYEQYF.

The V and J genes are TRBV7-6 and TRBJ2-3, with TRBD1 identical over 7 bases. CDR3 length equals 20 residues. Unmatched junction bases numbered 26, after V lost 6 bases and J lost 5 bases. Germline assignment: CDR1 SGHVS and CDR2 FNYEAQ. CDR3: CASSRTGTVIRDNRGDTQYF. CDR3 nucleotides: TGTGCCAGCAGTCGGACCGGGACAGTAATTAGGGATAACCGTGGAGATACGCAGTATTTT.

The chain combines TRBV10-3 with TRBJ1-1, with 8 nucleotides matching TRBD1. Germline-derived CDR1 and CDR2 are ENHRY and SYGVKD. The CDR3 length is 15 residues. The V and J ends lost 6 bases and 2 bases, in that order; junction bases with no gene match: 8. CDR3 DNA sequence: TGTGCCATCAGCCCTCTCGACAGGGGTAACACTGAAGCTTTCTTT. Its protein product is CAISPLDRGNTEAFF.

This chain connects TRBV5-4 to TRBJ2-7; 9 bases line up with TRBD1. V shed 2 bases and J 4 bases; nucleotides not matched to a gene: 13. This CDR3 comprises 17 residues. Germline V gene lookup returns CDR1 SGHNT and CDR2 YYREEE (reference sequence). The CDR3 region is CASSFGARTGVGYEQYF. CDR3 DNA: TGTGCCAGCAGCTTTGGGGCCCGGACAGGGGTGGGATACGAGCAGTACTTC.

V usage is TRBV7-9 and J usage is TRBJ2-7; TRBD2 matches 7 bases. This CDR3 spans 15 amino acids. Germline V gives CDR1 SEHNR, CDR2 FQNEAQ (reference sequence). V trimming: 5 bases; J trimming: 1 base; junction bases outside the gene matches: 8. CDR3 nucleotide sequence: TGTGCCAGCAGCACATCCCGGGACTATTCCTACGAGCAGTACTTC. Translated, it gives CASSTSRDYSYEQYF.

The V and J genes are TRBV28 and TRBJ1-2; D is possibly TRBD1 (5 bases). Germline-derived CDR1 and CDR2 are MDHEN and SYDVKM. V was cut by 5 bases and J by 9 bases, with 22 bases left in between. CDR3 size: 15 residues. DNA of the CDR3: TGTGCCAGCAGTCCCAGAGGACACCCTTTGAGTCGCTACACCTTC. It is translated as CASSPRGHPLSRYTF.

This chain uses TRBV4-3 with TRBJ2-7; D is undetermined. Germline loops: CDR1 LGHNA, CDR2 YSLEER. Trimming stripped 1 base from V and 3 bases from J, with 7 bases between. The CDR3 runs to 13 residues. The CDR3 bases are TGCGCCAGCAGCCAAGCGGGTAACTACGAGCAGTACTTC. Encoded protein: CASSQAGNYEQYF.

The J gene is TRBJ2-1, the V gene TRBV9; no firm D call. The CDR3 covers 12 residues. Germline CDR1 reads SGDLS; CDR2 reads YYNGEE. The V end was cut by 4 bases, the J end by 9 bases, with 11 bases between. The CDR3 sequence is CASSPRSREQFF. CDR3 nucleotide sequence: TGTGCCAGCAGCCCCCGGTCGCGTGAGCAGTTCTTC.

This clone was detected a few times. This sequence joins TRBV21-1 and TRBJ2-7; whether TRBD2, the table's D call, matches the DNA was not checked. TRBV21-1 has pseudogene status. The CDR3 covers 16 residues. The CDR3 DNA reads TGTGCCAGCAGCAAAGATAGGAGGACGGGGGTGGACGAGCAGTACTTC. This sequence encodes CASSKDRRTGVDEQYF.

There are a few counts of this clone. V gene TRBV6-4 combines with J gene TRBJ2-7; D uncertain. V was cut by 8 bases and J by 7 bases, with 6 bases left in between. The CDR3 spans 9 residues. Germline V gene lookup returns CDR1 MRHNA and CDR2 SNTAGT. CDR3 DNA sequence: TGTGCCAGCCGGTTAGAGCAGTACTTC. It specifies CASRLEQYF.